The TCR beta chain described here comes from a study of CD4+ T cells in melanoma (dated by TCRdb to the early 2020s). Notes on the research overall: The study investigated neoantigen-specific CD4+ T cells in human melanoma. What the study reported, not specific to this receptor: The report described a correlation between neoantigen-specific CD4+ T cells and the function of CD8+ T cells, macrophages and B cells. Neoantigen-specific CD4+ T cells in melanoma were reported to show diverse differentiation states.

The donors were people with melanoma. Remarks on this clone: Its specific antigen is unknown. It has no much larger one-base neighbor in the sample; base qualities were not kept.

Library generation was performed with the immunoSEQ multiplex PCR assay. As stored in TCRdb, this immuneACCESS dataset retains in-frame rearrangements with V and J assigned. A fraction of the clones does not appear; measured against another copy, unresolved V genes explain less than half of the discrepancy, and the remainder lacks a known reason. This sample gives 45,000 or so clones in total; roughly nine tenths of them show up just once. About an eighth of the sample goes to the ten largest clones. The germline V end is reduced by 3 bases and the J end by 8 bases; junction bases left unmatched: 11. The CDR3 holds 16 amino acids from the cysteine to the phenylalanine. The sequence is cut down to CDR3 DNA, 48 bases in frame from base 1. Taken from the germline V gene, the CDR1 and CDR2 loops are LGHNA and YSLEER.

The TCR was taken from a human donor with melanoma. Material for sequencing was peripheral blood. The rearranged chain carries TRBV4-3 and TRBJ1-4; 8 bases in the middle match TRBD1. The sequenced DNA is TGCGCCAGCAGCCAGAGCCGGACAGGGTCCGGAGAAAAACTGTTTTTT. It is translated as CASSQSRTGSGEKLFF.